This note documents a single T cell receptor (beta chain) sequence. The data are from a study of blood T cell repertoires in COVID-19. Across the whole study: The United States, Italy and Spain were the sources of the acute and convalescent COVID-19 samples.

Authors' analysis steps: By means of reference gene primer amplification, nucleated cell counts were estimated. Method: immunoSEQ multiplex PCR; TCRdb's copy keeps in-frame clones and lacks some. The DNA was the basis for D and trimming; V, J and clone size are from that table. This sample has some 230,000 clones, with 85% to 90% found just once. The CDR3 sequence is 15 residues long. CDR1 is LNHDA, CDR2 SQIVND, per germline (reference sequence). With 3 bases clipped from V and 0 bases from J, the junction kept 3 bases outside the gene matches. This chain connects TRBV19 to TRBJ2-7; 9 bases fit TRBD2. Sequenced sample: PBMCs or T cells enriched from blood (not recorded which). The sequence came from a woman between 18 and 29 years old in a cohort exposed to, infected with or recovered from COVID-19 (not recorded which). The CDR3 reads CASSIAAGGSYEQYF. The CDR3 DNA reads TGTGCCAGTAGTATCGCAGCGGGGGGCTCCTACGAGCAGTACTTC.